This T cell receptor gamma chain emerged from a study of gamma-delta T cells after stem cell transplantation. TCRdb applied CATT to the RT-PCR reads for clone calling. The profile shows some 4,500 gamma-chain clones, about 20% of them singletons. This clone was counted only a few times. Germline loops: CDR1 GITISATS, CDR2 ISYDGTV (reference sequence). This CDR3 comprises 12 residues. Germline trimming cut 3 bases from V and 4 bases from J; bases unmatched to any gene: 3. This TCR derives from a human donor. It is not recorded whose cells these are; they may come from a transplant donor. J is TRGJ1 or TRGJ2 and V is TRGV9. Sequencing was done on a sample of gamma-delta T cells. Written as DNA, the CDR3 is TGTGCCTTGTGGGAGTGGTATTATAAGAAACTCTTT. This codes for CALWEWYYKKLF.